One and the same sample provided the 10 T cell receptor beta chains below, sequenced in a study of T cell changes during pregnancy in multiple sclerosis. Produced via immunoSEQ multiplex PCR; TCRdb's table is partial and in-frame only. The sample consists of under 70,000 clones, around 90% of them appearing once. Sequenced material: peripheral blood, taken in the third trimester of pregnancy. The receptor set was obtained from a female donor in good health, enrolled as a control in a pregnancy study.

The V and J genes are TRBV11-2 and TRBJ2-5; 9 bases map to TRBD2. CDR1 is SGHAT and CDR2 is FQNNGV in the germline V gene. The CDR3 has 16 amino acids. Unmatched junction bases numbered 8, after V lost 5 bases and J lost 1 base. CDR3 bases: TGTGCCAGCAGCCCAGGGGCTAGCGGGGCCCAAGAGACCCAGTACTTC. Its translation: CASSPGASGAQETQYF.

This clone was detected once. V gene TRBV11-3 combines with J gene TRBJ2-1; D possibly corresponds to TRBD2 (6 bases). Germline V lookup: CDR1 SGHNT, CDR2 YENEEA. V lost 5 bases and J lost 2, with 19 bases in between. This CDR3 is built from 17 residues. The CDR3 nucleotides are TGTGCCAGCAGCCAAGCACCCCTGGCGGGGACCTACAATGAGCAGTTCTTC. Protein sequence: CASSQAPLAGTYNEQFF.

The CDR3: CSVGTSGPSSYNEQFF. CDR3 DNA: TGCAGCGTTGGGACTAGCGGGCCTAGCTCCTACAATGAGCAGTTCTTC. This sequence joins TRBV29-1 and TRBJ2-1; the match to TRBD2 covers 11 bases. CDR1 is SQVTM, CDR2 ANQGSEA, per germline. Trimming took 4 bases from V and 0 from J; bases not matched to a gene: 5. This CDR3 contains 16 residues.

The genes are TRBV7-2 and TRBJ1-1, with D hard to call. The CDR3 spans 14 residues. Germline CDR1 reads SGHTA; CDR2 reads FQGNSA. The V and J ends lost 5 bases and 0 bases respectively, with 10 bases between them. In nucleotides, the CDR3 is TGTGCCAGCAGCCACGTAGGAGTGAACACTGAAGCTTTCTTT. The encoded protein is CASSHVGVNTEAFF.

The CDR3 nucleotides are TGTGCCAGCAGCCAAGGACAGGGGGCGTCTAATGAAAAACTGTTTTTT. As protein: CASSQGQGASNEKLFF. The J gene is TRBJ1-4, the V gene TRBV7-9; 11 bases agree with TRBD1. Germline CDR1 and CDR2: SEHNR and FQNEAQ (reference sequence). There are 16 residues in the CDR3. V gave up 5 bases and J gave up 3 bases; unmatched junction bases: 5.

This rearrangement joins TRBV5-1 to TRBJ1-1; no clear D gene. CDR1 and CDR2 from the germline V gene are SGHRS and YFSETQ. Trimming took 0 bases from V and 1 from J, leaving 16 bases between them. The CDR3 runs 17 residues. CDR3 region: CASSLEERWRTNTEAFF. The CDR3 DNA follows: TGCGCCAGCAGCTTGGAGGAGCGATGGAGGACGAACACTGAAGCTTTCTTT.

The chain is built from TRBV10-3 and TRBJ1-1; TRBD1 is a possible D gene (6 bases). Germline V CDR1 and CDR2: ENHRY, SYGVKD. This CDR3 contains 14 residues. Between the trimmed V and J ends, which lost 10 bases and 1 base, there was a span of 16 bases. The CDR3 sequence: CATLQGLGNTEAFF. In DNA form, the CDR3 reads TGTGCCACGCTACAGGGATTGGGGAACACTGAAGCTTTCTTT.

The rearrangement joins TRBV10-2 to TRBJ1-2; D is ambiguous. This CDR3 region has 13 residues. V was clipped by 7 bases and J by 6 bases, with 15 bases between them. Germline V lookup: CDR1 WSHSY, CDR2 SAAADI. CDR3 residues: CASKLDMVDGYTF. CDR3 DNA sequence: TGCGCCAGCAAACTCGACATGGTCGATGGCTACACCTTC.

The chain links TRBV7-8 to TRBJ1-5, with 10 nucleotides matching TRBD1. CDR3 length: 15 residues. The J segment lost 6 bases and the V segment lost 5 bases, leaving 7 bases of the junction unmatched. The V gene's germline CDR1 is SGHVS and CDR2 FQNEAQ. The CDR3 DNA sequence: TGTGCCAGCAGCCCAGGGACAGGGGTAGGTCAGCCCCAGCATTTT. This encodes CASSPGTGVGQPQHF.

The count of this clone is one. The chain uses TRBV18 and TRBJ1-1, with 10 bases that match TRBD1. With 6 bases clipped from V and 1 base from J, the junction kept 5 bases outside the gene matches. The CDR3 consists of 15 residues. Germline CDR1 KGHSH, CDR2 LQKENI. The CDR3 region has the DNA TGTGCCAGCTCCAGGGACAGGGGAACGAACACTGAAGCTTTCTTT. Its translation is CASSRDRGTNTEAFF. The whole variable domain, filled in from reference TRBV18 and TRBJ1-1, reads NAGVMQNPRHLVRRRGQEARLRCSPMKGHSHVYWYRQLPEEGLKFMVYLQKENIIDESGMPKERFSAEFPKEGPSILRIQQVVRGDSAAYFCASSRDRGTNTEAFFGQGTRLTVV.